Detailed here is one T cell receptor (beta chain). Its antigen is not identified. The source of the sample is a study of radiation and T cells in renal cell carcinoma. For the study at large: Nephrectomy followed 15 Gy stereotactic body radiation by 4 weeks.

Trimming removed 0 bases from V and 3 bases from J, with 15 bases in between. The CDR3 extends over 17 amino acids. CDR1 and CDR2 (germline): MGHRA, YSYEKL. Time point here: blood 2 weeks post-SBRT. Documented treatment: 15 Gy SBRT to primary tumor, nephrectomy 4 weeks later. Blood was sampled at baseline, 2 weeks and 4 weeks after SBRT. Clear cell pathology was present in this patient's renal cell carcinoma. Findings and limits, study-wide: In blood, top tumor clones expanded by 2 weeks, shrinking by 4.

Sequencing was performed with immunoSEQ multiplex PCR; in TCRdb, only in-frame clones are kept and a portion is missing. The sample lists about 130,000 clones, 88% occurring once. The chain links TRBV4-1 to TRBJ1-5; tentative D call: TRBD1 (5 bases). The sequence derives from a woman in her seventies with renal cell carcinoma. Source: blood, taken from a patient whose treatment included radiotherapy and nephrectomy. The CDR3 DNA reads TGCGCCAGCAGCCAAGATGTGGGCAGGGTCTCCAATCAGCCCCAGCATTTT. It yields the protein CASSQDVGRVSNQPQHF.